The 16 T cell receptor beta chains listed next were all sequenced from one sample in a study of long-term antiretroviral therapy in people with HIV. Investigators performed immunoSEQ version v3.0 at survey level. The protocol was immunoSEQ multiplex PCR, while the TCRdb copy is restricted to in-frame clones and leaves out a portion. Of more than 15,000 clones in the sample, roughly 88% were seen once. The source material was unsorted PBMCs, sampled 0.7 years before starting antiretroviral therapy. These receptors all come from a man aged 45-65 years with HIV.

The CDR3 protein is CASRVLAGGTDTQYF. CDR3 sequence (DNA): TGTGCCAGTAGAGTCCTAGCGGGAGGGACAGATACGCAGTATTTT. The J gene is TRBJ2-3, the V gene TRBV19, with TRBD2 matching 12 bases. V shed 6 bases, J shed 3 bases, and the junction held 4 bases outside the gene matches. Germline V CDR1 and CDR2: LNHDA, SQIVND (reference sequence). The CDR3 sequence is 15 residues long.

The chain links TRBV15 to TRBJ1-2; D uncertain. This CDR3 has 14 amino acids. Germline CDR1 is LNHNV and CDR2 is YYDKDF (reference sequence). Trimming removed 1 base from V and 3 bases from J, with 9 bases in between. The CDR3 nucleotides read TGTGCCACCAGCAGAGGGCAGAACTACTATGGCTACACCTTC. Translated: CATSRGQNYYGYTF. The entire variable domain, with the rest obtained from reference TRBV15 and TRBJ1-2, is as follows: DAMVIQNPRYQVTQFGKPVTLSCSQTLNHNVMYWYQQKSSQAPKLLFHYYDKDFNNEADTPDNFQSRRPNTSFCFLDIRSPGLGDTAMYLCATSRGQNYYGYTFGSGTRLTVV.

CDR3: CASRGIQGVDQPQHF. In nucleotides, the CDR3 is TGTGCCAGCAGGGGAATACAGGGGGTGGACCAGCCCCAGCATTTT. The genes are TRBV6-6 and TRBJ1-5; 8 nucleotides match TRBD1. The V and J ends lost 6 bases and 7 bases, in that order; junction bases with no gene match: 11. CDR1 is MNHNY and CDR2 is SVGAGI in the germline V gene (reference sequence). CDR3 length: 15 amino acids.

The chain combines TRBV10-3 with TRBJ2-7; D not resolved. This CDR3 contains 15 residues. V was clipped by 0 bases and J by 1 base, with 10 bases between them. The germline V gene encodes CDR1 ENHRY and CDR2 SYGVKD. CDR3 sequence: CAISESFGLSYEQYF. Written as DNA, the CDR3 is TGTGCCATCAGTGAGTCGTTCGGGTTATCCTACGAGCAGTACTTC.

This clone has only one observation. This chain joins TRBV28 and TRBJ1-2; D not certain. This CDR3 has 12 amino acids. Trimming removed 3 bases at V and 1 base at J, with 3 bases between. Germline CDR1 and CDR2: MDHEN and SYDVKM. The CDR3 region is CASSFRNYGYTF. The CDR3 DNA is TGTGCCAGCAGTTTCCGTAACTATGGCTACACCTTC.

The V call is TRBV27, the J call TRBJ2-1, with D possibly being TRBD1 (6 bases). CDR1 is MNHEY and CDR2 is SMNVEV in the germline V gene (reference sequence). Trimming shortened V by 4 bases and J by 8 bases, and 12 bases separated the two germline ends. This CDR3 is 13 amino acids long. The CDR3 DNA sequence: TGTGCCAGCAGTTATACAGGGCCCGATGAGCAGTTCTTC. Residues: CASSYTGPDEQFF.

The V and J genes are TRBV2 and TRBJ2-3; possibly TRBD1 or TRBD2 for D (5 bases each). The V gene lost 5 bases and the J gene lost 0 bases, with 12 bases spanning the gap. Germline V gives CDR1 SNHLY, CDR2 FYNNEI. CDR3 size: 15 residues. This chain's CDR3 is CASSNLWDSTDTQYF. DNA for the CDR3: TGTGCCAGCAGTAACCTTTGGGACAGCACAGATACGCAGTATTTT.

The genes are TRBV5-1 and TRBJ2-2, with 11 positions matching TRBD1. With V trimmed by 4 bases and J by 5 bases, 4 bases remained unmatched. The CDR3 has 15 residues. The germline V gene has CDR1 SGHRS and CDR2 YFSETQ. This CDR3 is CASSLGTGGTGELFF. The CDR3 DNA reads TGCGCCAGCAGCCTCGGGACAGGGGGGACCGGGGAGCTGTTTTTT.

There are a few counts of this clone. The V and J genes are TRBV7-9 and TRBJ2-5; D perhaps matches TRBD2 (6 bases). This CDR3 has 13 residues. V lost 5 bases and J 2 bases, leaving 9 bases between the germline ends. Germline V gives CDR1 SEHNR, CDR2 FQNEAQ (reference sequence). The CDR3 region has the DNA TGTGCCAGCAGCACAGGAGGGCAAGAGACCCAGTACTTC. It is translated as CASSTGGQETQYF.

The CDR3 DNA reads TGTGCCACCAGCAGAGATATCCCGAGACAGGGCCCCTACGAGCAGTACTTC. Residues: CATSRDIPRQGPYEQYF. The chain recombines TRBV15 with TRBJ2-7; 7 positions match TRBD1. Germline CDR1 LNHNV, CDR2 YYDKDF (reference sequence). V shed 0 bases, J shed 2 bases, and the junction held 10 bases outside the gene matches. This CDR3 spans 17 amino acids.

The chain uses TRBV4-2 and TRBJ2-1; D not certain. CDR1 LGHNA and CDR2 YNFKEQ come from the germline V gene. The CDR3 is 13 residues long. Trimming stripped 0 bases from V and 3 bases from J, with 3 bases between. The CDR3 nucleotides read TGTGCCAGCAGCCAAGAGCGCTACAATGAGCAGTTCTTC. This sequence encodes CASSQERYNEQFF.

This clone was recorded only once. The V call is TRBV9, the J call TRBJ2-1; the match to TRBD2 covers 7 bases. From germline, CDR1 is SGDLS and CDR2 YYNGEE. This CDR3 is 15 amino acids long. The junction had 19 bases not matched to a gene; V was cut back by 4 bases and J by 15 bases. CDR3 amino acids: CASSPTSASFSPGFF. The CDR3 nucleotides are TGTGCCAGCAGCCCAACTAGCGCGAGTTTCTCGCCGGGGTTCTTC.

This clone was seen a handful of times. This sequence joins TRBV11-1 and TRBJ1-1; D is unclear. Germline V gives CDR1 SGHAT, CDR2 FQDESV (reference sequence). The CDR3 length is 14 residues. The germline V and J ends were trimmed by 5 bases and 5 bases, with 15 bases remaining between them. The CDR3 region has the DNA TGTGCCAGCAGCCCGCCGAGTTGGAGGACTGAAGCTTTCTTT. Translating gives CASSPPSWRTEAFF.

V usage is TRBV29-1 and J usage is TRBJ2-7; 10 nucleotides match TRBD2. Trimming removed 4 bases from V and 5 bases from J; junction bases left unmatched: 14. There are 16 residues in the CDR3. Germline CDR1 is SQVTM and CDR2 is ANQGSEA. Written as DNA, the CDR3 is TGCAGCGTTGCGGGAAGGGGGCTAGCGGGAGCAGACGAGCAGTACTTC. Its translation: CSVAGRGLAGADEQYF.

This clone appeared a single time. This chain uses TRBV6-5 with TRBJ2-7, with no clear D. The CDR3 loop spans 11 amino acids. V gave up 11 bases and J gave up 3 bases, with 11 bases separating them. CDR1 and CDR2 (germline): MNHEY, SVGAGI. The CDR3 reads CAVKRVYEQYF. Here the CDR3 DNA reads TGTGCCGTCAAACGGGTCTACGAGCAGTACTTC.

This chain joins TRBV1 and TRBJ1-5. TRBV1 is reported as a pseudogene. CDR3 length: 16 amino acids. CDR3 amino acids: CTSSQDRGRRNQPQHF. CDR3 nucleotide sequence: TGCACCAGCAGCCAAGATCGAGGCAGGAGAAATCAGCCCCAGCATTTT.